The source of this T cell receptor beta chain is a study of blood T cell repertoires in COVID-19. Produced via immunoSEQ multiplex PCR; TCRdb's table is partial and in-frame only. The sample carries about 410,000 clones, approximately 90% recorded once. V gave up 10 bases and J gave up 0 bases, with 12 bases separating them. Per the germline V gene, CDR1 is LNHDA and CDR2 is SQIVND (reference sequence). This CDR3 is 13 amino acids long. The V call is TRBV19, the J call TRBJ1-1; maybe TRBD1 (5 bases). This receptor was obtained from a woman aged 40 to 55 with COVID-19, enrolled during active disease. Sequenced: peripheral blood. CDR3 nucleotides: TGTGCCACGGGGTGGGGGGTGAACACTGAAGCTTTCTTT. This gives the protein CATGWGVNTEAFF. The full variable domain, in which reference TRBV19 and TRBJ1-1 provide the parts outside the CDR3, is DGGITQSPKYLFRKEGQNVTLSCEQNLNHDAMYWYRQDPGQGLRLIYYSQIVNDFQKGDIAEGYSVSREKKESFPLTVTSAQKNPTAFYLCATGWGVNTEAFFGQGTRLTVV.